These T cell receptor beta chains were read from a single sample in a study of CD8 T cells in Susac syndrome. TCRdb re-called the immunoSEQ multiplex PCR reads through MiXCR, storing one row per CDR3 protein. The profile shows 150,000 to 200,000 distinct CDR3 sequences, around 94% of them singletons. The specimen was CD4+ T cells from PBMCs. The receptors here all came from a human donor with Susac syndrome. CDR3s include the opening cysteine and the closing phenylalanine or tryptophan. Each record gives: D gene, J gene, V gene, clone size, CDR3 DNA, CDR3 protein. D genes are given only for firm matches. The listing skips clone size in some rows; elsewhere it reads once, few, many or a size class.

.	TRBJ2-7	TRBV28	.	TGTGCCAGCAGGACTCCTACCTACGAGCAGTACTTC	CASRTPTYEQYF
.	TRBJ2-5	TRBV5-1	.	TGCGCCAGCAGGGACCTCCGGGGCGAGGAGACCCAGTACTTC	CASRDLRGEETQYF
TRBD1	TRBJ1-1	TRBV29-1	.	TGCAGCGGACTCAGGGGGGGGAGGAACACTGAAGCTTTCTTT	CSGLRGGRNTEAFF
.	TRBJ2-7	TRBV6-2/TRBV6-3	.	TGTGCCAGCAGTTACGTAGGGGTATCCTACGAGCAGTACTTC	CASSYVGVSYEQYF
.	TRBJ1-6	TRBV27	.	TGTGCCAGCAGCATCCTCGGGTATCGATCACCCCTCCACTTT	CASSILGYRSPLHF
.	TRBJ1-3	TRBV7-2	.	TGTGCCAGCAGCTTCCACGAGAGAAACACCATATATTTT	CASSFHERNTIYF
TRBD2	TRBJ2-1	TRBV7-8	.	TGTGCCAGCAGCTTAGCCCCTCGGGCGGGGGGGCCCTACAATGAGCAGTTCTTC	CASSLAPRAGGPYNEQFF
.	TRBJ1-3	TRBV7-2	.	TGTGCCAGCAGCTTCGGGATAGGACCCACCTCTGGAAACACCATATATTTT	CASSFGIGPTSGNTIYF
.	TRBJ2-1	TRBV9	.	TGTGCCAGCAGCGGACCCGGGGCAGGGACCTACAATGAGCAGTTCTTC	CASSGPGAGTYNEQFF
.	TRBJ2-3	TRBV7-7	.	TGTGCCAGCAGCTTCCGGGGGGCAAGGGATACGCAGTATTTT	CASSFRGARDTQYF
.	TRBJ2-6	TRBV5-6	.	TGTGCCAGCAGCTTTCGCCGGAGCGGGGCCAACGTCCTGACTTTC	CASSFRRSGANVLTF
.	TRBJ1-5	TRBV4-1	.	TGCGCCAGCAGCCAAGATCTGGCGGGGTCGGGTCAGCCCCAGCATTTT	CASSQDLAGSGQPQHF
.	TRBJ1-5	TRBV28	.	TGTGCCAGCAGTCTCACCCAGGGGAGTCAGCCCCAGCATTTT	CASSLTQGSQPQHF
.	TRBJ1-2	TRBV9	.	TGTGCCAGCAGCGTAGGATCCAACTATGGCTACACCTTC	CASSVGSNYGYTF
TRBD2	TRBJ2-1	TRBV30	.	TGTGCCTGGGAACCCGGGGGGGTGTACAATGAGCAGTTCTTC	CAWEPGGVYNEQFF
.	TRBJ2-7	TRBV19	.	TGTGCCAGTAGTATTGGACAGTCCACCTACGAGCAGTACTTC	CASSIGQSTYEQYF
.	TRBJ2-2	TRBV15	.	TGTGCCACCAGCCGGGGGACAAACACCGGGGAGCTGTTTTTT	CATSRGTNTGELFF
.	TRBJ1-2	TRBV4-1	.	TGCGCCAGCAGCCAAGTACCGGGGATTAACTATGGCTACACCTTC	CASSQVPGINYGYTF
TRBD1	TRBJ2-3	TRBV4-2	.	TGTGCCAGCAGCCAAGGGACAGGGCGCACAGATACGCAGTATTTT	CASSQGTGRTDTQYF
.	TRBJ2-7	TRBV20-1	.	TGCAGTGCTAGACCATACGAGCAGTACTTC	CSARPYEQYF
.	TRBJ2-2	TRBV6-2/TRBV6-3	.	TGTGCCAGCAGTTACCTGGACACCGTAGGCGGGGAGCTGTTTTTT	CASSYLDTVGGELFF
.	TRBJ2-1	TRBV12-3/TRBV12-4	.	TGTGCCAGCAGTTTAGGAGGGAAAGACAATGAGCAGTTCTTC	CASSLGGKDNEQFF
.	TRBJ2-1	TRBV12-3/TRBV12-4	.	TGTGCCAGCAGTTTCTGGGGCCTAAGAGAGCAGTTCTTC	CASSFWGLREQFF
.	TRBJ1-4	TRBV19	.	TGTGCCAGTAGTATTCCGGACGCCTCAGGAGAAAAACTGTTTTTT	CASSIPDASGEKLFF
TRBD2	TRBJ2-2	TRBV12-3/TRBV12-4	.	TGTGCCAGCAGCCTCCGGAGCGGGGTTACCACCGGGGAGCTGTTTTTT	CASSLRSGVTTGELFF
.	TRBJ2-5	TRBV3-1	.	TGTGCCAGCAGCTTCCGGGACCCGAACCAAGAGACCCAGTACTTC	CASSFRDPNQETQYF
.	TRBJ1-2	TRBV4-2	once	TGTGCCAGCAGCCGAATTGGGGGGGGGACTGGCTACACCTTC	CASSRIGGGTGYTF
.	TRBJ1-1	TRBV7-9	few	TGTGCCAGCAGTTTAGGTGTTGGGACTGAAGCTTTCTTT	CASSLGVGTEAFF
.	TRBJ2-1	TRBV5-1	.	TGCGCCAGCAGCTTGGGTTCCAGACACAATGAGCAGTTCTTC	CASSLGSRHNEQFF
.	TRBJ1-5	TRBV19	once	TGTGCCAGTAGTGCCACCGGGTCAAGCCGGCGTAATCAGCCCCAGCATTTT	CASSATGSSRRNQPQHF
.	TRBJ2-3	TRBV15	.	TGTGCCACCAGCAGAGTGGACAAGAGCGCAGATACGCAGTATTTT	CATSRVDKSADTQYF
.	TRBJ2-2	TRBV27	.	TGTGCCAGCAAAGCTGACAGAACCGGGGAGCTGTTTTTT	CASKADRTGELFF
.	TRBJ2-7	TRBV12-3/TRBV12-4	.	TGTGCCAGCAGTTTCCGGGGATTCTCCTACGAGCAGTACTTC	CASSFRGFSYEQYF
TRBD2	TRBJ2-3	TRBV7-6	.	TGTGCCAGCAGCTCGGGACTAGCGGGTTACACAGATACGCAGTATTTT	CASSSGLAGYTDTQYF
.	TRBJ1-2	TRBV3-1	.	TGTGCCAGCAGCCAATACGGTCGTGGCTACACCTTC	CASSQYGRGYTF
.	TRBJ1-4	TRBV29-1	.	TGCAGCGTTGGACAGGTTTCGGGAAAACTGTTTTTT	CSVGQVSGKLFF
.	TRBJ2-5	TRBV7-2	.	TGTGCCAGCAGCCCGAGGCGGAGCCAAGAGACCCAGTACTTC	CASSPRRSQETQYF
.	TRBJ2-7	TRBV11-2	.	TGTGCCAGCAGCTTTAGCACGCTGGAGCAGTACTTC	CASSFSTLEQYF
TRBD1	TRBJ1-2	TRBV4-2	.	TGTGCCAGCAGCCAAGATACAGGGGGAGGAGAGGGCTACACCTTC	CASSQDTGGGEGYTF
.	TRBJ2-5	TRBV5-1	.	TGCGCCAGCAGCTTAGGTGTACTGGGGTCCCAAGAGACCCAGTACTTC	CASSLGVLGSQETQYF
.	TRBJ2-7	TRBV9	.	TGTGCCAGCAGCGTCACGGCTGCAAACTACGAGCAGTACTTC	CASSVTAANYEQYF
.	TRBJ1-2	TRBV23-1	once	TGCGCCAGCAGCCCTGGGGGACACCGCTCTCTTTTTTATGGCTACACCTTC	CASSPGGHRSLFYGYTF
TRBD1	TRBJ1-2	TRBV27	.	TGTGCCAGCAGTTCTACTACAGGGGACTATGGCTACACCTTC	CASSSTTGDYGYTF
.	TRBJ1-1	TRBV20-1	.	TGCAGTGCTAGAGATGAGGGGGAGAGCACTGAAGCTTTCTTT	CSARDEGESTEAFF
TRBD2	TRBJ2-7	TRBV5-1	.	TGCGCCAGCAGCCCCGGACTAGCATTCTACGAGCAGTACTTC	CASSPGLAFYEQYF
TRBD2	TRBJ2-3	TRBV20-1	.	TGCAGTGCTAGCGGGACTAGCGGGAGGACAGATACGCAGTATTTT	CSASGTSGRTDTQYF
.	TRBJ2-3	TRBV6-2/TRBV6-3	.	TGTGCCAGCAGTGAATATCCTTATACGCAGTATTTT	CASSEYPYTQYF
.	TRBJ2-1	TRBV7-2	.	TGTGCCAGCAGCTTAGGACAGTCCTACAATGAGCAGTTCTTC	CASSLGQSYNEQFF